This TCR beta chain was captured in a study of blood T cell repertoires in COVID-19. At the level of the study: Material from acute and convalescent COVID-19 was sourced from the United States, Italy and Spain. The cDNA or gDNA used as material had been derived from T cells, B-cell-depleted T cells, or PBMCs.

Germline assignment: CDR1 SGDLS and CDR2 YYNGEE. Trimming stripped 0 bases from V and 0 bases from J, with 9 bases between. The CDR3 extends over 15 amino acids. Authors' data handling: How many nucleated cells were present was estimated from reference gene primer amplification. Only in-frame clones appear in the TCRdb table, and some are missing; sequencing was by immunoSEQ multiplex PCR. V, J and clone size were drawn from that table, and D and trimming were deduced from the DNA. This sample has 160,000 or so clones; roughly nine tenths occur once, and the top ten carry approximately 4%. The sequence derives from a woman in her 70s with acute or convalescent COVID-19. The sequencing input was peripheral blood. The V and J genes are TRBV9 and TRBJ1-2; weak D call: TRBD1 (5 bases). CDR3 DNA: TGTGCCAGCAGCGTAGAAGGACAACCTAACTATGGCTACACCTTC. It codes for CASSVEGQPNYGYTF.